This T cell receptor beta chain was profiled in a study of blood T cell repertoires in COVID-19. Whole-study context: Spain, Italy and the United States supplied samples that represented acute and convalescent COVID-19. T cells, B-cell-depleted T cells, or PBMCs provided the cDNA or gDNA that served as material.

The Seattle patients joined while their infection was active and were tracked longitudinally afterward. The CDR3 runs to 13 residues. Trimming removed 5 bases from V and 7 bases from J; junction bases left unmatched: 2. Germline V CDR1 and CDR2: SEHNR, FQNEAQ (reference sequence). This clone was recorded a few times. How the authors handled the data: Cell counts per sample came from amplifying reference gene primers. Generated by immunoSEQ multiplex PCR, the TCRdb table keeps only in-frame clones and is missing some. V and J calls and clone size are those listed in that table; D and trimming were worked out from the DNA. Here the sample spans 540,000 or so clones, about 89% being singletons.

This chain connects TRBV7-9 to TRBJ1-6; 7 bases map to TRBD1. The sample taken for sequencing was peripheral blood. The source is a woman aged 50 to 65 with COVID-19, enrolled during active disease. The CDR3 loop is CASSPGGNSPLHF. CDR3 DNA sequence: TGTGCCAGCAGCCCAGGGGGGAATTCACCCCTCCACTTT.